This T cell receptor beta chain comes out of a study of blood T cell repertoires in COVID-19. Overall study: PBMCs, B-cell-depleted T cells, or T cells provided the cDNA or gDNA that made up the material.

The table came from immunoSEQ multiplex PCR; TCRdb's copy has only in-frame clones and leaves some out. The sample yields 250,000 to 400,000 clones, approximately 89% seen once. V dropped 5 bases and J dropped 7; count of bases not matched to a gene: 8. CDR1 is LNHNV, CDR2 YYDKDF, per germline (reference sequence). The CDR3 spans 15 residues. The chain uses TRBV15 and TRBJ1-6; 7 nucleotides line up with TRBD1. The sequenced sample was peripheral blood. The clonotype comes from a woman aged 30 to 39 with COVID-19, enrolled during active disease. The DNA for the CDR3 is TGTGCCACCAGCCCGACAGGGATGGGGAATTCACCCCTCCACTTT. Its protein is CATSPTGMGNSPLHF.